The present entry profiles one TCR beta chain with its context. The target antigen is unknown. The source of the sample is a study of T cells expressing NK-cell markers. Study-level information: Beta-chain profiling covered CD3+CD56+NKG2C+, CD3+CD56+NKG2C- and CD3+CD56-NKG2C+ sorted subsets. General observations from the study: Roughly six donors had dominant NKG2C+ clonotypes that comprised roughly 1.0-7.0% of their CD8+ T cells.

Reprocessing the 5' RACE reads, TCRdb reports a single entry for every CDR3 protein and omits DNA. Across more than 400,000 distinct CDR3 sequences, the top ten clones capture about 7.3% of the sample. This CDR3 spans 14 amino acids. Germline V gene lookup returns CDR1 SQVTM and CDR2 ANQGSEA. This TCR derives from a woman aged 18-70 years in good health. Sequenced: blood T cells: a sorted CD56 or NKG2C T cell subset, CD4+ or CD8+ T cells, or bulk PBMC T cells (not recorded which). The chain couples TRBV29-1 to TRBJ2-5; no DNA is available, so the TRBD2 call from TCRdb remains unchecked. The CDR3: CSVPGRDFQETQYF.